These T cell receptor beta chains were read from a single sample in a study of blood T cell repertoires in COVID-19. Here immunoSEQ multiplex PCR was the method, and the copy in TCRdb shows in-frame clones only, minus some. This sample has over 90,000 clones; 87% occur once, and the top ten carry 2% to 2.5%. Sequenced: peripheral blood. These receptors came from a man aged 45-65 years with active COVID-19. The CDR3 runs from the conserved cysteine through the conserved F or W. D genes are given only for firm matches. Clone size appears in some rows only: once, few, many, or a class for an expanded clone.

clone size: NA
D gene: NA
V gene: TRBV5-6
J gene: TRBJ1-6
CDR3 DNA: TGTGCCAGCAGCGCCAGGAGGGATTCACCCCTCCACTTT
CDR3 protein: CASSARRDSPLHF

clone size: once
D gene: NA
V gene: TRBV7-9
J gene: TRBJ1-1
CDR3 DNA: TGTGCCAGCAGCTTAGGGGGCGCGATGAACACTGAAGCTTTCTTT
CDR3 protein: CASSLGGAMNTEAFF

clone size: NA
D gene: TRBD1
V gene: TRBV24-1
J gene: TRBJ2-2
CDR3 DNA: TGTGCCACCAGTGAGGAAGGGACAGGGGGCTACGGGGAGCTGTTTTTT
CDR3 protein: CATSEEGTGGYGELFF

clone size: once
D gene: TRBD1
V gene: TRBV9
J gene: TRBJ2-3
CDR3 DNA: TGTGCCAGCAGCGTTTCAGACAGGGCAGGCGATACGCAGTATTTT
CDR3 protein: CASSVSDRAGDTQYF

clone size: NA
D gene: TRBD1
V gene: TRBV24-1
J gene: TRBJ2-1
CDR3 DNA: TGTGCCACCAGTGAGGGACAGAGCTCCTACAATGAGCAGTTCTTC
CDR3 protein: CATSEGQSSYNEQFF

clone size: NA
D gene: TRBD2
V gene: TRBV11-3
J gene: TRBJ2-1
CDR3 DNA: TGTGCCAGCAGCATTCTAGCGGGGAGTGAGCAGTTCTTC
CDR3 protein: CASSILAGSEQFF

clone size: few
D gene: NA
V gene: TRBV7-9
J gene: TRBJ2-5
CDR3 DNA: TGTGCCAGCAGCCGCCGGGAGACCCCAGAGACCCAGTACTTC
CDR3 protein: CASSRRETPETQYF

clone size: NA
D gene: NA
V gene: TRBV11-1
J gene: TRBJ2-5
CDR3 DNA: TGTGCCAGCAGCGACTTGGGGACCCAGTACTTC
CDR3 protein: CASSDLGTQYF

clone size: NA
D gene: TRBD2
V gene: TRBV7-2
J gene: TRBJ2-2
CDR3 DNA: TGTGCCAGCAGCTTTGCGACTAGCGGGGGGGCCGGGGAGCTGTTTTTT
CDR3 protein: CASSFATSGGAGELFF

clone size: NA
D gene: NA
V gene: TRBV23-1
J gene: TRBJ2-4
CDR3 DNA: TGCGCCAGCAGTCTCCCGAGGCCCAAAAACATTCAGTACTTC
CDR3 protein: CASSLPRPKNIQYF

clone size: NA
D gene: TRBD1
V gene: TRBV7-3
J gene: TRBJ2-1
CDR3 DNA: TGTGCCAGCAGCCCGACAGGGGGACCCTACAATGAGCAGTTCTTC
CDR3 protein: CASSPTGGPYNEQFF

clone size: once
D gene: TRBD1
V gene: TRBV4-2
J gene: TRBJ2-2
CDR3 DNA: TGTGCCAGCAGCCAAGTAACAGGGGCCGGGGAGCTGTTTTTT
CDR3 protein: CASSQVTGAGELFF

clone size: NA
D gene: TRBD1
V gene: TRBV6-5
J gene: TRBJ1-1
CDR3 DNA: TGTGCCAGCAGGACGACAGGGGGCACTGAAGCTTTCTTT
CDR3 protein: CASRTTGGTEAFF

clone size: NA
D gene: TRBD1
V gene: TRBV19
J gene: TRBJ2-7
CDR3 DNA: TGTGCCAGTAGCCCGACAGGGGTAAACGAGCAGTACTTC
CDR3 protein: CASSPTGVNEQYF

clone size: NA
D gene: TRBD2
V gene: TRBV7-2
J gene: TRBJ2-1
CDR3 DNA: TGTGCCAGCAGCTTAGGGTCGGGAGCGGGGGGGGCCTACAATGAGCAGTTCTTC
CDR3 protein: CASSLGSGAGGAYNEQFF

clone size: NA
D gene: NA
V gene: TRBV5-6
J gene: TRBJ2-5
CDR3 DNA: TGTGCCAGCAGCTCCCTAGGACAAGAGACCCAGTACTTC
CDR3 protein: CASSSLGQETQYF

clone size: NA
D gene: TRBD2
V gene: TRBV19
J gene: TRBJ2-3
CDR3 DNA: TGTGCCAGTAGTATTAGGAGCGGGGACCCCACAGATACGCAGTATTTT
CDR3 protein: CASSIRSGDPTDTQYF

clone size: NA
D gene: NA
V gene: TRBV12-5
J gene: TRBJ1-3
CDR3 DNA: TGTGCTAGTGGTTCCTTACAGGGAAACACCATATATTTT
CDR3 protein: CASGSLQGNTIYF

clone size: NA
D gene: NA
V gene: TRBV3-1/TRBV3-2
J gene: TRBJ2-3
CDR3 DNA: TGTGCCAGCAGCAGACCGGGTAGTAGGGGCAGGGATACGCAGTATTTT
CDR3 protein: CASSRPGSRGRDTQYF

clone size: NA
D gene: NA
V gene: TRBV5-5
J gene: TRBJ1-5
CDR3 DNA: TGTGCCAGCAGCTTGGGTTCTGTGAGGAGGTTAAATCAGCCCCAGCATTTT
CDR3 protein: CASSLGSVRRLNQPQHF

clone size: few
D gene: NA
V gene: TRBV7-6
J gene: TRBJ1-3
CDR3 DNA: TGTGCCAGCAGCCCCCTAGGTGACTACTCTGGAAACACCATATATTTT
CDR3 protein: CASSPLGDYSGNTIYF

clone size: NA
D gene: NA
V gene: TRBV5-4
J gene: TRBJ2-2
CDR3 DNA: TGTGCCAGCAGCCGTACTACAGGGCCATGGGAGCTGTTTTTT
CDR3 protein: CASSRTTGPWELFF

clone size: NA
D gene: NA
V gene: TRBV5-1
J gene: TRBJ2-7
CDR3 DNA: TGCGCCACCGCGCCGAGCCCGTTCTCCTACGAGCAGTACTTC
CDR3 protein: CATAPSPFSYEQYF

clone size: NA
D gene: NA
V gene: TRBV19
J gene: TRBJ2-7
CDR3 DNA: TGTGCCAGTAGTAGGGCAGCTCACTCCTACGAGCAGTACTTC
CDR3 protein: CASSRAAHSYEQYF

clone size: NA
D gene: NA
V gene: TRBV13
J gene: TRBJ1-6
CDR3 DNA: TGTGCCAGCAGCTTTTTCCTCGTCGGGGATTCACCCCTCCACTTT
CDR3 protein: CASSFFLVGDSPLHF

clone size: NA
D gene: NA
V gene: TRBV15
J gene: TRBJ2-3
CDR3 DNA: TGTGCCACCTCGTTCGGGTTCCGTGATACGCAGTATTTT
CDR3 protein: CATSFGFRDTQYF

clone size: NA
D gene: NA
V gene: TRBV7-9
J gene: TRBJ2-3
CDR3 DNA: TGTGCCAGCAGCCCCCGTACAGATACGCAGTATTTT
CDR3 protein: CASSPRTDTQYF

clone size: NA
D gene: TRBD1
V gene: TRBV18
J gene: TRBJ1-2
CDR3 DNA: TGTGCCAGCTCACCAGGGACAGGGCTACTTTATGGCTACACCTTC
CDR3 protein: CASSPGTGLLYGYTF

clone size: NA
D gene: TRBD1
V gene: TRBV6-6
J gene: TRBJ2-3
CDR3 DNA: TGTGCCAGCCTTAGAGGGGGCCCGTCAGATACGCAGTATTTT
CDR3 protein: CASLRGGPSDTQYF

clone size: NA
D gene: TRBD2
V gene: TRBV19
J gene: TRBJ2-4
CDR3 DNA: TGTGCCAGTAGTCCTGGCCCCGGGACTAGCGGGGGGAGGGACATTCAGTACTTC
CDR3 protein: CASSPGPGTSGGRDIQYF

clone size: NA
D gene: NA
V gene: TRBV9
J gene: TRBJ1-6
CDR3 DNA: TGTGCCAGCAGCCCAAATCCAGACTACTATAATTCACCCCTCCACTTT
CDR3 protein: CASSPNPDYYNSPLHF